This is a list of T cell receptor beta chains from one sample in a study of graft-versus-host responses after intestinal transplantation. Generated by immunoSEQ multiplex PCR, the TCRdb table keeps only in-frame clones and is missing some. The sample has about 18,000 clones, 35% to 40% seen once. Sequencing used alloreactive CD4+ T cells from a mixed lymphocyte reaction culture, obtained before intestinal transplant. Receptors originate from a human patient who received an intestinal transplant. Each CDR3 is given with its conserved first and last residue. Each record gives: D gene, clone size, J gene, V gene, CDR3 DNA, CDR3 protein. A D gene is named only where the DNA matches it firmly. A clone size is listed for some rows: how often the clone was seen (once, few, many), or a class if it is expanded.

D: -
size: -
J: TRBJ2-3
V: TRBV9
DNA: TGTGCCAGCAGCGGTAGGGGGGGACACTCTAGCACAGATACGCAGTATTTT
CDR3: CASSGRGGHSSTDTQYF

D: -
size: -
J: TRBJ2-1
V: TRBV7-9
DNA: TGTGCCAGCACCTTCCGGAGGGGGGGTTACAATGAGCAGTTCTTC
CDR3: CASTFRRGGYNEQFF

D: -
size: -
J: TRBJ2-5
V: TRBV19
DNA: TGTGCCAGTAGAACCCGGGGCCAAGAGACCCAGTACTTC
CDR3: CASRTRGQETQYF

D: -
size: -
J: TRBJ1-6
V: TRBV11-2
DNA: TGTGCCAGCAGCTTAAGGGCCGGGACGGCTTATAATTCACCCCTCCACTTT
CDR3: CASSLRAGTAYNSPLHF

D: -
size: -
J: TRBJ1-3
V: TRBV11-2
DNA: TGTGCCAGCAGCCCTGTAGCCCCCGGGGGTGTCCGGCGGAACACCATATATTTT
CDR3: CASSPVAPGGVRRNTIYF

D: -
size: medium-sized
J: TRBJ2-1
V: TRBV18
DNA: TGTGCCAGCTCACCAGAGTGGGCAAGCTCCTACAATGAGCAGTTCTTC
CDR3: CASSPEWASSYNEQFF

D: -
size: medium-sized
J: TRBJ1-1
V: TRBV5-1
DNA: TGCGCCAGCAGCTTCAACGGGGGTGGCACTGAAGCTTTCTTT
CDR3: CASSFNGGGTEAFF

D: -
size: few
J: TRBJ1-2
V: TRBV27
DNA: TGTGCCAGCAGTTTTAAGCCTAGCGGGGCAGGGGAGGGCTACACCTTC
CDR3: CASSFKPSGAGEGYTF

D: -
size: -
J: TRBJ1-5
V: TRBV19
DNA: TGTGCCAGTAGTATTTCCCCAGGTTTTTATCGTGCCCAGCATTTT
CDR3: CASSISPGFYRAQHF

D: -
size: once
J: TRBJ2-3
V: TRBV19
DNA: TGTGCCAGTAGTATTCAGGGGTGGTCAGATACGCAGTATTTT
CDR3: CASSIQGWSDTQYF

D: -
size: once
J: TRBJ2-1
V: TRBV5-4
DNA: TGTGCCAGCAGGCGAGACAGCTACAATGAGCAGTTCTTC
CDR3: CASRRDSYNEQFF

D: TRBD1
size: few
J: TRBJ1-5
V: TRBV6-7
DNA: TGTGCCAGCAGTACGACAGGGGGCCTTCATAGCAATCAGCCCCAGCATTTT
CDR3: CASSTTGGLHSNQPQHF

D: -
size: -
J: TRBJ1-5
V: TRBV7-6
DNA: TGTGCCAGCAGCACCCGGTGGCAGCCCCAGCATTTT
CDR3: CASSTRWQPQHF

D: -
size: -
J: TRBJ1-1
V: TRBV7-9
DNA: TGTGCCAGCAGCATACAGTACACTGAAGCTTTCTTT
CDR3: CASSIQYTEAFF

D: -
size: -
J: TRBJ1-2
V: TRBV6-9
DNA: TGTGCCAGCAGTTACTTGACAGGAGGGGGCTACACCTTC
CDR3: CASSYLTGGGYTF

D: -
size: -
J: TRBJ2-7
V: TRBV9
DNA: TGTGCCAGCAGCGTTTCCCCCTTCCGCTACGAGCAGTACTTC
CDR3: CASSVSPFRYEQYF

D: TRBD1
size: -
J: TRBJ1-4
V: TRBV5-5
DNA: TGTGCCAGCAGCTTGCTCGCGAAGAGGACAGGGTACTCCACTAATGAAAAACTGTTTTTT
CDR3: CASSLLAKRTGYSTNEKLFF

D: -
size: few
J: TRBJ1-1
V: TRBV18
DNA: TGTGCCAGCTCACCCAAGGGGAACACTGAAGCTTTCTTT
CDR3: CASSPKGNTEAFF

D: -
size: -
J: TRBJ1-2
V: TRBV7-8
DNA: TGTGCCAGCAGTTTAGGGGAGACCTATGGCTACACCTTC
CDR3: CASSLGETYGYTF

D: -
size: -
J: TRBJ1-6
V: TRBV9
DNA: TGTGCCAGCAGCGTCCGGGGCTTTGGGGCCCTCCACTTT
CDR3: CASSVRGFGALHF

D: TRBD2
size: -
J: TRBJ2-7
V: TRBV27
DNA: TGTGCCAGCAGCTACCTAGCGGGTCGGCGGGAGCAGTACTTC
CDR3: CASSYLAGRREQYF

D: -
size: -
J: TRBJ2-3
V: TRBV4-1
DNA: TGCGCCAGCAGCCAAGGGCAGGGGTTCACAGATACGCAGTATTTT
CDR3: CASSQGQGFTDTQYF

D: -
size: -
J: TRBJ1-3
V: TRBV7-9
DNA: TGTGCCAGCAGCTTAGTCTCCGGCCCACCGGGGGGAAACACCATATATTTT
CDR3: CASSLVSGPPGGNTIYF

D: TRBD1
size: once
J: TRBJ1-1
V: TRBV7-9
DNA: TGTGCCAGCAGCCCGGACAGGGACCAACGGACTGAAGCTTTCTTT
CDR3: CASSPDRDQRTEAFF

D: TRBD1
size: few
J: TRBJ1-5
V: TRBV7-6
DNA: TGTGCCAGCAGCTTAGGCCACAGGGGGAATCAGCCCCAGCATTTT
CDR3: CASSLGHRGNQPQHF

D: -
size: -
J: TRBJ1-6
V: TRBV18
DNA: TGTGCCAGCTCACCAGTAAGGGCGGCCTATAATTCACCCCTCCACTTT
CDR3: CASSPVRAAYNSPLHF

D: -
size: -
J: TRBJ2-1
V: TRBV9
DNA: TGTGCCAGCAGCGTAGAAAGGTGGGAGAACAATGAGCAGTTCTTC
CDR3: CASSVERWENNEQFF